This T cell receptor beta chain was found in a study of T cell responses to AZD1222 COVID-19 vaccine. The CDR3 covers 16 residues. V was pared by 0 bases and J by 4 bases, with 15 bases between. CDR1 is LGHNA and CDR2 is YSLEER in the germline V gene. Study-wide points: Spike-specific TCR breadth and depth rose after two AZD1222 doses. Without day 14 samples, only post-peak T cell repertoires were studied. Researchers report vaccine-associated CD4 TCRs spanning spike, with dominance at 160-218 and 743-854.

Method: immunoSEQ multiplex PCR; TCRdb's copy keeps in-frame clones and lacks some. The sample lists about 130,000 clones, over 80% seen once, with around 7.1% in the top ten. Details on this clone: The antigen is undetermined.

The sequences come from peripheral blood, collected 28 days after the second AZD1222 dose. The chain employs TRBV4-3 and TRBJ1-2; D uncertain. The receptor comes from an adult who received the AZD1222 COVID-19 vaccine. The CDR3 bases are TGCGCCAGCAGCCAAGATTATGGGCCCCTTATCTATGGCTACACCTTC. Translation gives CASSQDYGPLIYGYTF.